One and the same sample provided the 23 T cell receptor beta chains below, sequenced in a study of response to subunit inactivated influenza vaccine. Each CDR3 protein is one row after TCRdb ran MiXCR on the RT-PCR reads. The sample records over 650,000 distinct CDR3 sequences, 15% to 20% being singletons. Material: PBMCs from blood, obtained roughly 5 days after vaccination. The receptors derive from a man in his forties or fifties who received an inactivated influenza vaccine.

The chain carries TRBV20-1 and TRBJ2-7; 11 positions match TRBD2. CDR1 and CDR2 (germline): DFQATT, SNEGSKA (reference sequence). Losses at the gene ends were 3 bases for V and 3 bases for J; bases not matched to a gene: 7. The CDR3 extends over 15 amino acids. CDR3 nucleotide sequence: TGCAGTGCTAGCCGGGCTAGCGGGAGGCACTACGAGCAGTACTTC. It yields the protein CSASRASGRHYEQYF.

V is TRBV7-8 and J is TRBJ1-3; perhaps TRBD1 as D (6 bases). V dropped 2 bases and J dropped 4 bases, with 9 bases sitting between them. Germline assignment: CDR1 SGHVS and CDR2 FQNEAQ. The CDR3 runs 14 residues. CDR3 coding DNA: TGTGCCAGCAGCTTACAGGGGCTGGGAAACACCATATATTTT. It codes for CASSLQGLGNTIYF. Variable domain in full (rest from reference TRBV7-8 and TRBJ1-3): GAGVSQSPRYKVAKRGQDVALRCDPISGHVSLFWYQQALGQGPEFLTYFQNEAQLDKSGLPSDRFFAERPEGSVSTLKIQRTQQEDSAVYLCASSLQGLGNTIYFGEGSWLTVV.

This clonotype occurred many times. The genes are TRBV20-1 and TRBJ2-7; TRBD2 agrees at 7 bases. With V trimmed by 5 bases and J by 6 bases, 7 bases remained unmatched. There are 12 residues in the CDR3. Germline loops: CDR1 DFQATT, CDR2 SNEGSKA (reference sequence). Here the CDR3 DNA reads TGCAGTGCTGGGGGACTAATCGGCGAGCAGTACTTC. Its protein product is CSAGGLIGEQYF.

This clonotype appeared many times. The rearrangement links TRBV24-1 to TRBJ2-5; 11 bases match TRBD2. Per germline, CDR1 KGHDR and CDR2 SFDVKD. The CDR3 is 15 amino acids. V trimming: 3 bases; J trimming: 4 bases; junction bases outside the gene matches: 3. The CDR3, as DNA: TGTGCCACCAGTGATCGGACTAGCGGGCCAGAGACCCAGTACTTC. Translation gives CATSDRTSGPETQYF.

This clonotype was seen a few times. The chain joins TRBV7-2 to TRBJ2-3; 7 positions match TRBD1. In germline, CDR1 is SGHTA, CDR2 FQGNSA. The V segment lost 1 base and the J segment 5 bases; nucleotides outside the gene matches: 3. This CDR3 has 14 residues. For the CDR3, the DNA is TGTGCCAGCAGCTTAGAGGGGGCGAGAGATACGCAGTATTTT. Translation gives CASSLEGARDTQYF.

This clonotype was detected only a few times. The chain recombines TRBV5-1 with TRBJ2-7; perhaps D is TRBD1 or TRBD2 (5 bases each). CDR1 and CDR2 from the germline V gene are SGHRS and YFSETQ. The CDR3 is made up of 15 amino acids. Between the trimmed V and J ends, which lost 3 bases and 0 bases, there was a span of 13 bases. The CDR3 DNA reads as TGCGCCAGCAGCTCATCCCCAGGGAGCTCCTACGAGCAGTACTTC. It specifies CASSSSPGSSYEQYF. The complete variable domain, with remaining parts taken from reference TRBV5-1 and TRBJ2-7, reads KAGVTQTPRYLIKTRGQQVTLSCSPISGHRSVSWYQQTPGQGLQFLFEYFSETQRNKGNFPGRFSGRQFSNSRSEMNVSTLELGDSALYLCASSSSPGSSYEQYFGPGTRLTVT.

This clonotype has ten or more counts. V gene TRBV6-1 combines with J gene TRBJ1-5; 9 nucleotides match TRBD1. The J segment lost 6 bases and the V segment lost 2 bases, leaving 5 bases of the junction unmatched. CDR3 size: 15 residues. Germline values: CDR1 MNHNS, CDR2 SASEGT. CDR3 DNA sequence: TGTGCCAGCAGTGAACAAGGGACAGGGATTCAGCCCCAGCATTTT. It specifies CASSEQGTGIQPQHF.

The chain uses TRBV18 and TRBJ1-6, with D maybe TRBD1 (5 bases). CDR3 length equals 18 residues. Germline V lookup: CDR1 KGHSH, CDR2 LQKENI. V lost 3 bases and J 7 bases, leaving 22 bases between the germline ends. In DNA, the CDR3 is TGTGCCAGCTCACCTGGGAGAACCGGGACCATATCAAATTCACCCCTCCACTTT. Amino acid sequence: CASSPGRTGTISNSPLHF.

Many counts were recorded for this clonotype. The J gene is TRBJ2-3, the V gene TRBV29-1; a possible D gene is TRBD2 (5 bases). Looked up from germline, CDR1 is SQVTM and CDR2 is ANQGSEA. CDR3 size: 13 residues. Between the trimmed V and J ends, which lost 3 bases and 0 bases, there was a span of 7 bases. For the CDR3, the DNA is TGCAGCGTTGAGAGGGTTAGCACAGATACGCAGTATTTT. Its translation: CSVERVSTDTQYF.

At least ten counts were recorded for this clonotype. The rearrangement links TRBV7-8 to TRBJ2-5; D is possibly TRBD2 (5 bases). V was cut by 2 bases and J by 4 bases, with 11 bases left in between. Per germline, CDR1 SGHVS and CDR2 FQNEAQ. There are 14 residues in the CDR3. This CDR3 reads CASSLFSVLETQYF. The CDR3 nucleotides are TGTGCCAGCAGCTTATTTAGCGTTCTAGAGACCCAGTACTTC. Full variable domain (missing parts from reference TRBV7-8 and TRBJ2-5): GAGVSQSPRYKVAKRGQDVALRCDPISGHVSLFWYQQALGQGPEFLTYFQNEAQLDKSGLPSDRFFAERPEGSVSTLKIQRTQQEDSAVYLCASSLFSVLETQYFGPGTRLLVL.

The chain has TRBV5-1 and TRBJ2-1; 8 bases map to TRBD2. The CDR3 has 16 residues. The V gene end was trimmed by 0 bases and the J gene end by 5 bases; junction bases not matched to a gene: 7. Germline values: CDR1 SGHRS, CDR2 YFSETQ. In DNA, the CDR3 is TGCGCCAGCAGCTTGGCCTACGGGGGGGGCCACAATGAGCAGTTCTTC. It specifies CASSLAYGGGHNEQFF.

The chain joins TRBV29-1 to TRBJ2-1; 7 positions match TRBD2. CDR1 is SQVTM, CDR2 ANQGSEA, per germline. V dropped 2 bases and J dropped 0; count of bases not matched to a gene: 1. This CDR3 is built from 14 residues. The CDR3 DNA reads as TGCAGCGTTGAACTAGCGGACTCCTACAATGAGCAGTTCTTC. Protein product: CSVELADSYNEQFF.

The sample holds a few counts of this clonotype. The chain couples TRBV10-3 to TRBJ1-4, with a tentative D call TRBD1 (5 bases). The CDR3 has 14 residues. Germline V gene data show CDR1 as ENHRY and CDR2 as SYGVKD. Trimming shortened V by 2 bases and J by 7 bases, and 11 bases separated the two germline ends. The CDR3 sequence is CAISEQGEGEKLFF. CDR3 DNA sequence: TGTGCCATCAGTGAGCAAGGGGAAGGTGAAAAACTGTTTTTT.

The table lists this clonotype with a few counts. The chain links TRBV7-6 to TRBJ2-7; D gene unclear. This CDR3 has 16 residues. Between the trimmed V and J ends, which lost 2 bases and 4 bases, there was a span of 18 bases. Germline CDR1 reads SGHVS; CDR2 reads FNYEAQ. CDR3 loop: CASSLFPPKGQYEQYF. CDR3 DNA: TGTGCCAGCAGCTTATTCCCACCAAAGGGTCAGTACGAGCAGTACTTC.

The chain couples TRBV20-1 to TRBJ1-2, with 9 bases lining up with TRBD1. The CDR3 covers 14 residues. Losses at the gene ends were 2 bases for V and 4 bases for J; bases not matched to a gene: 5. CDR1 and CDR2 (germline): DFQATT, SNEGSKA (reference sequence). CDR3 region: CSARPDRGFYGYTF. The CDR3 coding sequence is TGCAGTGCTAGACCCGACAGGGGGTTCTATGGCTACACCTTC.

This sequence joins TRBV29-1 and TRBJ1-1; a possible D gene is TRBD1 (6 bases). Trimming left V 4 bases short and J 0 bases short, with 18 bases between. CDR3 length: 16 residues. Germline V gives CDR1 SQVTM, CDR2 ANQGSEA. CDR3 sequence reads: CSVGAPEQGLNTEAFF. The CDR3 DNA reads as TGCAGCGTTGGGGCCCCGGAGCAGGGGCTGAACACTGAAGCTTTCTTT.

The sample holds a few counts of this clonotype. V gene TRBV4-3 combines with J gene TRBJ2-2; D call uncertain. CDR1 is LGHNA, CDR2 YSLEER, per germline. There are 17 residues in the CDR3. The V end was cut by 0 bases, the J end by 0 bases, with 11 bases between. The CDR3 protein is CASSQDYAAANTGELFF. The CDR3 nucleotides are TGCGCCAGCAGCCAAGATTATGCGGCCGCGAACACCGGGGAGCTGTTTTTT.

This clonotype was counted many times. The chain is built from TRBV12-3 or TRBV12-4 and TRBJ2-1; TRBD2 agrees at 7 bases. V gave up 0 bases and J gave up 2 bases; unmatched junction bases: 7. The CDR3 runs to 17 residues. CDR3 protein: CASSLAITAGPYNEQFF. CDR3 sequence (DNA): TGTGCCAGCAGTTTAGCGATCACAGCGGGACCCTACAATGAGCAGTTCTTC.

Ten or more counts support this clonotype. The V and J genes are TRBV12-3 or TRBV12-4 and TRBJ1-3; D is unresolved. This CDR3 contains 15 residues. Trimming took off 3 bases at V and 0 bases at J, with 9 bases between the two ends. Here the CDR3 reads CASSFTVNSGNTIYF. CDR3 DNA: TGTGCCAGCAGTTTTACCGTCAACTCTGGAAACACCATATATTTT.

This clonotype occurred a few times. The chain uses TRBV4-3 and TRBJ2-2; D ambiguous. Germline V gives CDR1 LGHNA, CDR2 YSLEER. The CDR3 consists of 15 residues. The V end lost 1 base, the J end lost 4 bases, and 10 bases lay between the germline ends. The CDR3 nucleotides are TGCGCCAGCAGCCAAGGGCTCTTCATCACCGGGGAGCTGTTTTTT. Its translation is CASSQGLFITGELFF.

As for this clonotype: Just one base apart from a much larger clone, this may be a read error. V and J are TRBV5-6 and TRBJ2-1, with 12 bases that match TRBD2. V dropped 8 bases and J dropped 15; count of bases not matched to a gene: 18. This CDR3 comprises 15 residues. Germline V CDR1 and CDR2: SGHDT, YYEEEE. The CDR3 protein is CARSPLAGGKDMWFF. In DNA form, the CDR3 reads TGTGCCAGGAGCCCGCTAGCGGGAGGGAAGGACATGTGGTTCTTC.

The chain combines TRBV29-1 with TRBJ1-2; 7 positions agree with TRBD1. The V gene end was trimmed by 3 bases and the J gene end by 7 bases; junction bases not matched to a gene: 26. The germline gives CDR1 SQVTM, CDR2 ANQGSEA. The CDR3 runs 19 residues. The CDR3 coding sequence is TGCAGCGTTGACTCGTCCTCTGGGACAGCAGTTCTCCGGGGGGGTGGCTACACCTTC. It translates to CSVDSSSGTAVLRGGGYTF.

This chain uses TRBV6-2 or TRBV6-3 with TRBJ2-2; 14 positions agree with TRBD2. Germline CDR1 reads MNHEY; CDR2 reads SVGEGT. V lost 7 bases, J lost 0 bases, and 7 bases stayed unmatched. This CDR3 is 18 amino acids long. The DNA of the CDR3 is TGTGCCAGCAACGACGGACTAGCGGGAGGTACGAACACCGGGGAGCTGTTTTTT. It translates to CASNDGLAGGTNTGELFF.